The rows below give T cell receptor beta chains drawn from one sample of a study of blood T cell repertoires in COVID-19. The assay was immunoSEQ multiplex PCR, and TCRdb's table has in-frame clones only and misses some. The top ten hold around 9.9% of the sample, which has some 180,000 clones, 65% to 85% seen once. The sample consisted of peripheral blood. The origin of the receptors is a man between 65 and 85 years old with active or convalescent COVID-19. The CDR3 runs from the conserved cysteine through the conserved F or W. D genes are given only for firm matches. Size tells how often a clone was seen (once, few, many) or the class of an expanded clone, and some rows leave it out.

TRBJ2-1 | TRBD1 | - | TRBV2 | CASKKTGTGVDEQFF | TGTGCCAGCAAAAAGACCGGGACAGGGGTCGATGAGCAGTTCTTC
TRBJ2-2 | TRBD1 | - | TRBV19 | CASNIPGTGKAGELFF | TGTGCCAGTAACATTCCCGGGACAGGGAAGGCCGGGGAGCTGTTTTTT
TRBJ1-1 | TRBD1 | - | TRBV27 | CASSGQGVVTEAFF | TGTGCCAGCAGCGGCCAGGGGGTTGTCACTGAAGCTTTCTTT
TRBJ1-2 | TRBD1 | once | TRBV28 | CASSLGGGGGYGYTF | TGTGCCAGCAGTTTAGGAGGGGGCGGAGGCTATGGCTACACCTTC
TRBJ2-1 | - | - | TRBV9 | CASSVDAGEQFF | TGTGCCAGCAGCGTAGATGCGGGGGAGCAGTTCTTC
TRBJ1-1 | - | - | TRBV28 | CASNLFRVVTEAFF | TGTGCCAGCAATCTCTTCAGGGTCGTCACTGAAGCTTTCTTT
TRBJ1-6 | TRBD1 | once | TRBV5-5 | CASSLGQGESPLHF | TGTGCCAGCAGCTTGGGACAGGGGGAATCACCCCTCCACTTT
TRBJ1-4 | TRBD1 | once | TRBV29-1 | CSASSTGVNEKLFF | TGCAGCGCTAGTAGTACAGGGGTTAATGAAAAACTGTTTTTT
TRBJ1-5 | - | - | TRBV12-3/TRBV12-4 | CASTLGAGQPQHF | TGTGCCAGCACCTTAGGGGCCGGCCAGCCCCAGCATTTT
TRBJ2-6 | - | - | TRBV5-6 | CASSSWSAGANVLTF | TGTGCCAGCAGCTCCTGGTCAGCTGGGGCCAACGTCCTGACTTTC
TRBJ2-2 | TRBD2 | once | TRBV24-1 | CATSSGTSGSARTGELFF | TGTGCCACCAGTTCCGGGACTAGCGGGAGTGCGAGGACCGGGGAGCTGTTTTTT
TRBJ2-1 | TRBD1 | - | TRBV30 | CAWHQRDRATNEQFF | TGTGCCTGGCACCAAAGGGACAGGGCTACCAATGAGCAGTTCTTC
TRBJ2-7 | - | - | TRBV29-1 | CSTRTASYEQYF | TGCAGCACGAGGACAGCATCCTACGAGCAGTACTTC
TRBJ1-1 | - | few | TRBV7-2 | CASSFDLEAFF | TGTGCCAGCAGCTTTGACTTGGAAGCTTTCTTT
TRBJ1-5 | - | - | TRBV6-6 | CASSSGDSNQPQHF | TGTGCCAGCAGTTCAGGGGATAGCAATCAGCCCCAGCATTTT
TRBJ1-6 | TRBD1 | - | TRBV18 | CASSPLSPGTGRNSPLHF | TGTGCCAGCTCACCACTCTCACCCGGGACAGGCCGCAATTCACCCCTCCACTTT
TRBJ1-1 | TRBD1 | - | TRBV10-3 | CAISDPDRGLRNTEAFF | TGTGCCATCAGTGACCCAGACAGGGGGCTTAGGAACACTGAAGCTTTCTTT
TRBJ2-1 | - | - | TRBV7-2 | CASSSDRSSYNEQFF | TGTGCCAGCAGTTCAGACAGGAGCTCCTACAATGAGCAGTTCTTC
TRBJ2-1 | TRBD1 | once | TRBV7-2 | CASSARQGAYNEQFF | TGTGCCAGCAGCGCACGACAGGGGGCGTACAATGAGCAGTTCTTC
TRBJ2-6 | - | - | TRBV28 | CASTPTGAISGANVLTF | TGTGCCAGCACCCCGACAGGAGCTATCTCTGGGGCCAACGTCCTGACTTTC
TRBJ2-1 | - | - | TRBV15 | CATSRDRGAPYNEQFF | TGTGCCACCAGCAGAGATAGGGGTGCCCCCTACAATGAGCAGTTCTTC
TRBJ1-2 | - | - | TRBV11-2 | CASSPVTYGYTF | TGTGCCAGCAGCCCAGTAACCTATGGCTACACCTTC
TRBJ2-5 | TRBD1 | once | TRBV29-1 | CSVEGSGTGGVETQYF | TGCAGCGTTGAGGGGTCCGGGACAGGGGGCGTGGAGACCCAGTACTTC
TRBJ2-3 | TRBD1 | - | TRBV18 | CASCQGASTDTQYF | TGTGCCAGCTGCCAGGGGGCTAGCACAGATACGCAGTATTTT
TRBJ1-2 | - | once | TRBV7-8 | CASSLRGGANYGYTF | TGTGCCAGCAGCTTAAGGGGGGGAGCTAACTATGGCTACACCTTC